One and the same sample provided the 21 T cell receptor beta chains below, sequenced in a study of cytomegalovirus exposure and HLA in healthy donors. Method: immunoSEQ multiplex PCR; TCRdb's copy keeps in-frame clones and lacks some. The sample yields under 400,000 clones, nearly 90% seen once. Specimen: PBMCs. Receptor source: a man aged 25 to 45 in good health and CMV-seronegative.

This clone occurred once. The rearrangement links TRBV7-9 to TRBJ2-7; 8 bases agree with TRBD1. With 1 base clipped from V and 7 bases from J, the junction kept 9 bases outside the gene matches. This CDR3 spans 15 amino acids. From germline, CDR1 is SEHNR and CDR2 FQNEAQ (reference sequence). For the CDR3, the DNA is TGTGCCAGCAGCTTAGGTGGGACAGGTATTGGTGAGCAGTACTTC. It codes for CASSLGGTGIGEQYF. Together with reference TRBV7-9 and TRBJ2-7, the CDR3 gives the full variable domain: DTGVSQNPRHKITKRGQNVTFRCDPISEHNRLYWYRQTLGQGPEFLTYFQNEAQLEKSRLLSDRFSAERPKGSFSTLEIQRTEQGDSAMYLCASSLGGTGIGEQYFGPGTRLTVT.

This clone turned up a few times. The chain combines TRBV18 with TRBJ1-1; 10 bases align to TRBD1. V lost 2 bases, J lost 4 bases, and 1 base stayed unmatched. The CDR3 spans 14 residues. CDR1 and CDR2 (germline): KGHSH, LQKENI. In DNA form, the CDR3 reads TGTGCCAGCTCACCATGGACAGGGGGCACTGAAGCTTTCTTT. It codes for CASSPWTGGTEAFF.

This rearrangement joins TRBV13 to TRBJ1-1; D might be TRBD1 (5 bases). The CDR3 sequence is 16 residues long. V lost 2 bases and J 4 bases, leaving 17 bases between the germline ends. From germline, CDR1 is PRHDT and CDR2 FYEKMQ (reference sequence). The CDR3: CASSLPPGWGSTEAFF. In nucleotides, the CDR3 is TGTGCCAGCAGCTTACCTCCTGGCTGGGGCAGCACTGAAGCTTTCTTT. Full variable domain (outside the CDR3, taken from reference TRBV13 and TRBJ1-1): AAGVIQSPRHLIKEKRETATLKCYPIPRHDTVYWYQQGPGQDPQFLISFYEKMQSDKGSIPDRFSAQQFSDYHSELNMSSLELGDSALYFCASSLPPGWGSTEAFFGQGTRLTVV.

CDR3 residues: CASSLALDRQSYEQYF. The CDR3 DNA follows: TGTGCCAGCAGTCTAGCATTGGACAGGCAGTCCTACGAGCAGTACTTC. The rearrangement links TRBV7-2 to TRBJ2-7, with 7 nucleotides matching TRBD1. Trimming took 6 bases from V and 1 from J; bases not matched to a gene: 12. CDR1 and CDR2 (germline): SGHTA, FQGNSA. This CDR3 has 16 amino acids.

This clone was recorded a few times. The CDR3 loop reads CASSFGGGYTF. The CDR3, as DNA: TGTGCCAGCAGTTTCGGCGGTGGCTACACCTTC. V gene TRBV6-5 combines with J gene TRBJ1-2; no reliable D call. The CDR3 has 11 residues. Germline V CDR1 and CDR2: MNHEY, SVGAGI. Trimming removed 4 bases at V and 7 bases at J, with 7 bases between.

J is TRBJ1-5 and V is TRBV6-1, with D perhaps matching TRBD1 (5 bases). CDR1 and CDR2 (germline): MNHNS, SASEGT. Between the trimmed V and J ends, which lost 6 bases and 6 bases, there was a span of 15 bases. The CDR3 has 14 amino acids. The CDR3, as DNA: TGTGCCAGCAGGGAAAACCGACAGTTTCAGCCCCAGCATTTT. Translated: CASRENRQFQPQHF.

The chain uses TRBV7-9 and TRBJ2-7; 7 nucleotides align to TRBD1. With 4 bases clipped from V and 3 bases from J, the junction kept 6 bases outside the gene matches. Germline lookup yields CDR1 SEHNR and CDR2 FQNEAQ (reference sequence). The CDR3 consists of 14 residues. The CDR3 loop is CASSSTGVFYEQYF. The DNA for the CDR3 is TGTGCCAGCAGCTCCACAGGGGTCTTCTACGAGCAGTACTTC. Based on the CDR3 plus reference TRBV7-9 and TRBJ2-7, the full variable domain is DTGVSQNPRHKITKRGQNVTFRCDPISEHNRLYWYRQTLGQGPEFLTYFQNEAQLEKSRLLSDRFSAERPKGSFSTLEIQRTEQGDSAMYLCASSSTGVFYEQYFGPGTRLTVT.

CDR3 residues: CASSVTSGAQQETQYF. CDR3 nucleotides: TGTGCCAGCAGCGTAACTAGCGGGGCACAACAAGAGACCCAGTACTTC. V usage is TRBV9 and J usage is TRBJ2-5; the match to TRBD2 covers 10 bases. Per germline, CDR1 SGDLS and CDR2 YYNGEE. The CDR3 runs 16 residues. With V trimmed by 1 base and J by 2 bases, 5 bases remained unmatched.

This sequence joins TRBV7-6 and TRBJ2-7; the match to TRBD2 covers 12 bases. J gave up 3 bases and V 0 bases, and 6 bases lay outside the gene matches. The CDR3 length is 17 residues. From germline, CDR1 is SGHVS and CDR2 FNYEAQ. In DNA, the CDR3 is TGTGCCAGCAGCTTAGCCCCTACTAGCGGGGGGTTCTACGAGCAGTACTTC. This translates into CASSLAPTSGGFYEQYF.

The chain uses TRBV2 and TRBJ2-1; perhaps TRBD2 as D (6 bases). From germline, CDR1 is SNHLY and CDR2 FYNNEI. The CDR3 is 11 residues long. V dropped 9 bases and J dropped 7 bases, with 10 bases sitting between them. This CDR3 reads CARISGNEQFF. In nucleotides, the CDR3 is TGTGCCAGGATCAGCGGGAATGAGCAGTTCTTC.

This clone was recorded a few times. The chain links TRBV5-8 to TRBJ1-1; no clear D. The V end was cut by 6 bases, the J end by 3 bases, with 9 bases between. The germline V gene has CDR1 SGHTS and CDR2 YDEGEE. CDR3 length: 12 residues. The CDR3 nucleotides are TGTGCCAGCACAATAGTTCACACTGAAGCTTTCTTT. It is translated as CASTIVHTEAFF.

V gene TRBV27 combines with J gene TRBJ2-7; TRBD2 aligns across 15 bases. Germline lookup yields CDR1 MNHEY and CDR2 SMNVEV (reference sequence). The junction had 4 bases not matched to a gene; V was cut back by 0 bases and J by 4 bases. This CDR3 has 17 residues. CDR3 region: CASSLSPGTSGGYEQYF. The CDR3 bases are TGTGCCAGCAGTTTATCTCCTGGGACTAGCGGGGGGTACGAGCAGTACTTC.

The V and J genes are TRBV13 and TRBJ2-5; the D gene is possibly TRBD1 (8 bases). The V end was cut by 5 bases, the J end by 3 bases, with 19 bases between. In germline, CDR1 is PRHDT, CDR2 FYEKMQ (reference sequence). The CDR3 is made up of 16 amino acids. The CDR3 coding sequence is TGTGCCAGCAGCCACAGGGGGGGGGCGATAGAAGAGACCCAGTACTTC. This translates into CASSHRGGAIEETQYF.

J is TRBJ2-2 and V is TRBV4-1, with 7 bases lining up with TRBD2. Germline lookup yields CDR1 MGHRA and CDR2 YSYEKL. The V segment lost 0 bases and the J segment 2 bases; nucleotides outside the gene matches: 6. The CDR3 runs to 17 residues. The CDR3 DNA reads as TGCGCCAGCAGCCAAGAGCGAGGGACTAAAAACACCGGGGAGCTGTTTTTT. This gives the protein CASSQERGTKNTGELFF.

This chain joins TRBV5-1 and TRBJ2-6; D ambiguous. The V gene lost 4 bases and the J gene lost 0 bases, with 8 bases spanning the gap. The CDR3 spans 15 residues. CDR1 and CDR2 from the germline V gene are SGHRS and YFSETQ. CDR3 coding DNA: TGCGCCAGCAGCCCGCGGATCTCTGGGGCCAACGTCCTGACTTTC. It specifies CASSPRISGANVLTF.

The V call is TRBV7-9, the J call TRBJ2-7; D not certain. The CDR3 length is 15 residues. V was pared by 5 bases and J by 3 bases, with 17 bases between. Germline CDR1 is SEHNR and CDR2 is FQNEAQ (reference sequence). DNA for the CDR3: TGTGCCAGCAGCCCTCGCGAGGCCGGAGACTACGAGCAGTACTTC. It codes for CASSPREAGDYEQYF.

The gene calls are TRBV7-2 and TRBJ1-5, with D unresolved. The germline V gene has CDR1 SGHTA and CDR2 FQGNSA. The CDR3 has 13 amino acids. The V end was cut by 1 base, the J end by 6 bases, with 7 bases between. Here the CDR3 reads CASSLEFRQPQHF. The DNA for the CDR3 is TGTGCCAGCAGCTTAGAATTTCGTCAGCCCCAGCATTTT.

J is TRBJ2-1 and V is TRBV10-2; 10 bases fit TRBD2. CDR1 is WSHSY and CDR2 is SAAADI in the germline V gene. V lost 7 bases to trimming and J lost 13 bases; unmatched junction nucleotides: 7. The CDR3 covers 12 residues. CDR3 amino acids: CASKETSGAQFF. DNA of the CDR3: TGCGCCAGCAAAGAAACTAGCGGGGCACAGTTCTTC.

The CDR3 is CASSYSESVKLFF. Written as DNA, the CDR3 is TGTGCCAGCAGTTACTCTGAAAGCGTAAAACTGTTTTTT. The chain employs TRBV6-5 and TRBJ1-4; D is unresolved. V lost 0 bases to trimming and J lost 10 bases, with 9 bases between them. The length of the CDR3 is 13 residues. Germline values: CDR1 MNHEY, CDR2 SVGAGI.

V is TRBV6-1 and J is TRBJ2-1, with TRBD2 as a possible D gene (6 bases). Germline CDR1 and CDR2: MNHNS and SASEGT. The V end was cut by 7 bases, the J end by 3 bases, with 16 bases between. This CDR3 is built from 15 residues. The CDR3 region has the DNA TGTGCCAGCATTCCGGCGGGGCGATACTACAATGAGCAGTTCTTC. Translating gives CASIPAGRYYNEQFF.

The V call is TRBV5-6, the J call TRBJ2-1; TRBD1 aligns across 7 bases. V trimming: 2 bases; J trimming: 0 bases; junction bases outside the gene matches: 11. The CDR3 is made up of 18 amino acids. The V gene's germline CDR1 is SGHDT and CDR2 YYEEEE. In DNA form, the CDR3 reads TGTGCCAGCAGCTTTCTCGAAGGGGGCGTAAGCTCCTACAATGAGCAGTTCTTC. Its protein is CASSFLEGGVSSYNEQFF.